Detailed here is one TCR beta chain. Which antigen it targets is not known. Nothing much larger sits one base from this clone, and base qualities are not available. The sample belongs to a study of blood T cell repertoires in COVID-19 (dated by TCRdb to the early 2020s). About the full investigation: Samples from collaborators originated in the United States, Italy and Spain and spanned both the acute and convalescent phases of COVID-19. The material from the prospective study consisted of cDNA or gDNA derived from T cells, B-cell-depleted T cells, or PBMCs. Samples came from the ongoing ImmuneRACE study (first 160 participants) plus 1,254 subjects from 6 global collaborators. Deeply sampled blood TCRbeta repertoires from subjects exposed to, actively infected with, or recovered from COVID-19 were included in the dataset. A freely available public database, intended as a resource for researchers studying the immune response to SARS-CoV-2, is where the repertoires were released. The sample metadata nearly always contained a de-identified subject ID, COVID-19 status, age in years and sex. HLA class I and class II types, where available, came from metadata supplied by the sample provider rather than from assay-based typing.

TCRbeta CDR3 regions were amplified from genomic DNA using the immunoSEQ Assay, a bias-controlled multiplex PCR. The published analysis was carried out like this. The number of nucleated cells in each sample was estimated by amplification of reference gene primers within the assay. To quantify the absolute abundance of each unique TCRbeta CDR3 rearrangement, sequence reads were collapsed and filtered. For each sample, productive Simpson clonality was calculated as the square root of Simpson's diversity index over productive rearrangements. In its TCRdb copy, this immuneACCESS table keeps in-frame sequences only and misses some clones. Where compared with another copy, unresolved V genes explain less than half of these, and the others have no known cause. V and J calls and clone size are given by that table; D and trimming were obtained from the DNA. A total of around 130,000 clones appear in this sample, roughly 80% of them only once. The ten largest clones capture 1.9% of the sample.

Here is what the overall study found, with its caveats: How much clinical and demographic metadata was included differed by source and by participant, and the metadata was provided uncurated.

The germline V gene (reference sequence) gives CDR1 as LNHNV and CDR2 as YYDKDF. From the cysteine up to the phenylalanine, the CDR3 has a length of 20 residues. Just the 60-base CDR3 DNA is kept, in frame starting at base 1. From V the trimming removes 2 bases and from J it removes 4 bases, while the gene matches leave 20 bases of the junction unaccounted for. The collaborating institutions used their own protocols to collect whole blood in K2EDTA tubes. Collaborator samples were shipped for TCRbeta analysis as frozen whole blood, isolated PBMCs, or DNA extracted from either sample type. The chain links TRBV15 with TRBJ1-1; TRBD1 aligns with 9 central bases. The sequencing input was peripheral blood. This TCR was sampled from a man in his sixties or seventies with acute or convalescent COVID-19. At the DNA level, the sequence is TGTGCCACCAGCAGACGCTCGGTTGTAAGGACAGGGGTCCTTTTCACTGAAGCTTTCTTT. It is translated as CATSRRSVVRTGVLFTEAFF.